This T cell receptor delta chain is from a study of gamma-delta T cells after stem cell transplantation. TCRdb redid the clone calls on the RT-PCR reads with CATT. The data contain roughly 570 delta-chain clones, roughly a sixth of them singletons. CDR3 length equals 17 residues. V trimming: 3 bases; J trimming: 0 bases; junction bases outside the gene matches: 9. Germline values: CDR1 GEAIGNYY, CDR2 EKD. Judged by abundance, this clone is hyperexpanded. The same CDR3 also results from other DNA sequences found in this sample. This chain connects TRDV2 to TRDJ1; 10 bases agree with TRDD3. Sequencing used gamma-delta T cells. This receptor was identified in a human donor. It is not recorded whose cells these are; they may come from a transplant donor. The CDR3 spells CACDPVRGIRHTDKLIF. The CDR3 nucleotides read TGTGCCTGTGACCCGGTCAGGGGGATACGACACACCGATAAACTCATCTTT.